This is a list of T cell receptor beta chains from one sample in a study of monozygotic twins with inflammatory bowel disease. TCRdb reprocessed the 5' RACE reads, with one entry per CDR3 protein and no DNA. The listing records around 210,000 distinct CDR3 sequences. The sample taken for sequencing was blood. These receptors were taken from a human donor with ulcerative colitis or Crohn's disease, or a healthy co-twin of an affected twin (not recorded which). Each CDR3 is given with its conserved first and last residue. Fields, in order: J gene, V gene, CDR3 protein.

TRBJ2-5,TRBV29-1,CSVVRSIGETQYF
TRBJ1-5,TRBV7-9,CASSLAAGVSEQPQHF
TRBJ2-2,TRBV5-1,CASSLTGAANTGELFF
TRBJ2-3,TRBV7-9,CASSNRTRRGWYF
TRBJ1-1,TRBV12-3/TRBV12-4,CASSFGQGEAFF
TRBJ1-1,TRBV5-5,CASSQTQGRTEAFF
TRBJ2-4,TRBV3-1,CASSLGGGAKNIQYF
TRBJ1-1,TRBV7-8,CASSLEPKGAFF
TRBJ1-1,TRBV28,CASSLPLRNEAFF
TRBJ1-2,TRBV20-1,CSARDFSWGGEANYGYTF
TRBJ1-2,TRBV12-3/TRBV12-4,CASATASYGYTF
TRBJ2-3,TRBV7-6,CASKVADTQYF
TRBJ2-5,TRBV7-2,CASSLAGVRETQYF
TRBJ1-1,TRBV15,CATSRDGITEAFF
TRBJ2-3,TRBV20-1,CSADEGDTQYF
TRBJ1-2,TRBV20-1,CSARPPGQENYGYTF
TRBJ1-5,TRBV12-3/TRBV12-4,CASSFNPGTHQPQHF
TRBJ2-7,TRBV6-1,CASSNSRQLSYEQYF
TRBJ2-2,TRBV30,CAWSKGGYTGELFF
TRBJ2-7,TRBV18,CASSPTSGSDEQYF
TRBJ2-2,TRBV9,CASSPPGPQNTGELFF
TRBJ2-7,TRBV20-1,CSARVGQSPYEQYF
TRBJ2-3,TRBV20-1,CSASPGTDTQYF
TRBJ2-2,TRBV19,CASSQDRAVTGELFF
TRBJ2-7,TRBV20-1,CSAKGRGTGMYEQYF
TRBJ1-5,TRBV7-9,CASSAEYSNQPQHF
TRBJ2-6,TRBV10-3,CAAGQTSGANVLTF
TRBJ1-2,TRBV20-1,CSARNVAYGYTF
TRBJ1-2,TRBV12-3/TRBV12-4,CASSFRQSHPGGYTF
TRBJ2-7,TRBV25-1,CASSSSGRAYEQYF
TRBJ2-2,TRBV5-1,CASYLVNTGELFF
TRBJ1-1,TRBV6-2/TRBV6-3,CASRAASNTEAFF
TRBJ1-1,TRBV5-1,CASSFGQAQLEAFF
TRBJ1-6,TRBV6-1,CASRALDRENSPLHF
TRBJ2-1,TRBV5-1,CASTIGQGAYNEQFF
TRBJ1-1,TRBV12-3/TRBV12-4,CASFRQGVNTEAFF
TRBJ2-1,TRBV20-1,CSAPPDREYNEQFF
TRBJ1-2,TRBV6-5,CASRRLTDGYTF
TRBJ2-1,TRBV6-1,CASSEGGGAAPYNEQFF
TRBJ1-5,TRBV3-1,CASSLGQGGIQPQHF
TRBJ2-1,TRBV7-3,CASSLGAGTYNEQFF